This TCR beta chain was documented in a study of brain metastases from non-small cell lung cancer. The study, taken as a whole, reports: T-cell clones appeared expanded in 60% to 75% of brain metastases relative to matched primary tumors. Brain metastases had lower T-cell infiltration than primary tumors.

Remarks on this clone: Antigen specificity is unknown.

Sequenced by immunoSEQ multiplex PCR; TCRdb stores in-frame clones only, minus some. The data show 2,000 to 3,000 clones, over 85% seen once. The origin of this receptor is a donor aged 40 or older with non-small cell lung cancer. Sequenced input: primary lung tumor tissue.

This CDR3 is CASSTRGDADTQYF. CDR3 nucleotide sequence: TGTGCCAGCAGCACCAGGGGGGATGCAGATACGCAGTATTTT. This chain connects TRBV5-4 to TRBJ2-3; perhaps TRBD1 as D (7 bases). Germline loops: CDR1 SGHNT, CDR2 YYREEE (reference sequence). The CDR3 spans 14 residues. V was trimmed by 4 bases and J by 4 bases, leaving 13 bases between them.